In this sample, the clone carrying this TCR beta chain turned up once. Germline V lookup: CDR1 LNHDA, CDR2 SQIVND (reference sequence). The CDR3 length is 15 residues. V gave up 3 bases and J gave up 0 bases; unmatched junction bases: 3. This specimen comes from a study of blood T cell repertoires in COVID-19. In the study overall: Spain, Italy and the United States supplied samples that represented acute and convalescent COVID-19. Sources were T cells, B-cell-depleted T cells, or PBMCs; the material itself was cDNA or gDNA.

In the original processing: From reference gene primer amplification, estimates of nucleated cell counts were derived. Clones were read by immunoSEQ multiplex PCR, and TCRdb kept only the in-frame ones, dropping some. V, J and clone size are those of that table, while D and trimming were read from the DNA. Of 240,000 or so clones listed, approximately 88% are singletons. V usage is TRBV19 and J usage is TRBJ1-1, with 8 bases matching TRBD1. Sequenced input: peripheral blood. The receptor was isolated from a woman aged 30 to 39 with acute or convalescent COVID-19. In DNA form, the CDR3 reads TGTGCCAGTAGTATTCGGGACAGGATGAACACTGAAGCTTTCTTT. Translating gives CASSIRDRMNTEAFF.